The clone carrying this TCR beta chain was recorded many times. The antigen remains unidentified. Uncontrolled infections, other autoimmune diseases, pregnancy or lactation led to exclusion of patients. These data belong to a study of T cells in Graves' hyperthyroidism and ophthalmopathy. RNA transcripts served as the template for amplifying TCR beta CDR3 regions. HTBI primers were used for first-round RT-PCR of the TCR CDR3. TCRdb itself ran the multiplex PCR reads through MiXCR, one entry per CDR3 protein. Altogether more than 500,000 distinct CDR3 sequences are present, 46% being singletons, with the ten largest covering around two fifths. Broader study findings: Appearing also in blood were most of the thyroid clonotypes expanded above 0.001.

The TCR sequence derives from an adult woman with Graves' disease, either hyperthyroidism or ophthalmopathy (not recorded which). Specimen: peripheral blood or thyroid tissue (not recorded which).

The CDR3 reads CASRDTRFVSEAFF. CDR3 in DNA: TGTGCCAGTCGGGACACGAGGTTCGTCTCTGAAGCTTTCTTT. The rearrangement links TRBV19 to TRBJ1-1, with TRBD1 as a possible D gene (6 bases). Germline CDR1 is LNHDA and CDR2 is SQIVND (reference sequence). Trimming took off 8 bases at V and 6 bases at J, with 19 bases between the two ends. The CDR3 runs 14 residues. The full variable domain, in which reference TRBV19 and TRBJ1-1 provide the parts outside the CDR3, is DGGITQSPKYLFRKEGQNVTLSCEQNLNHDAMYWYRQDPGQGLRLIYYSQIVNDFQKGDIAEGYSVSREKKESFPLTVTSAQKNPTAFYLCASRDTRFVSEAFFGQGTRLTVV.